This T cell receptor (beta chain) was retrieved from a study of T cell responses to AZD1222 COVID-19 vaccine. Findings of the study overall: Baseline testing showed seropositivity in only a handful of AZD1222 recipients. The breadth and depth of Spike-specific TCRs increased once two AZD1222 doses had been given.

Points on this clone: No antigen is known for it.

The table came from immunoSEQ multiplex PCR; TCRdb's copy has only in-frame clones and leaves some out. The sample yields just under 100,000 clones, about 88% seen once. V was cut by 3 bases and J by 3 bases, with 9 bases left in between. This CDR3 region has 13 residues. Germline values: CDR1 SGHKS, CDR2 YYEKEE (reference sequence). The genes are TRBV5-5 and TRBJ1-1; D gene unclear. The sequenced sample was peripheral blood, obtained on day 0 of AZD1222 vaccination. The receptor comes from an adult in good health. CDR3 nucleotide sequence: TGTGCCAGCAGCTACCACTCGGACACTGAAGCTTTCTTT. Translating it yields CASSYHSDTEAFF. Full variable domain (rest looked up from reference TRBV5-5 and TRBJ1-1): DAGVTQSPTHLIKTRGQQVTLRCSPISGHKSVSWYQQVLGQGPQFIFQYYEKEERGRGNFPDRFSARQFPNYSSELNVNALLLGDSALYLCASSYHSDTEAFFGQGTRLTVV.